This T cell receptor beta chain was profiled in a study of blood T cell repertoires in COVID-19 (dated by TCRdb to 2019 to 2021). For the study in its entirety: Samples from collaborators originated in the United States, Italy and Spain and spanned both the acute and convalescent phases of COVID-19. The prospective study material was composed of cDNA or gDNA derived from T cells, B-cell-depleted T cells, or PBMCs. Subjects who had been exposed to COVID-19, were actively infected with it, or had recovered from it provided the deeply sampled blood TCRbeta repertoires that made up the dataset. The repertoires were released in a freely available public database meant as a resource for research on the immune response to SARS-CoV-2. The samples were drawn from two sources: the first 160 participants of the ongoing ImmuneRACE study, and over 950 subjects contributed by 6 global collaborators. The sample metadata nearly always contained a de-identified subject ID, COVID-19 status, age in years and sex. Where available, HLA class I and class II types were obtained from metadata supplied by the sample provider rather than from assay-based typing.

Collaborating institutions collected whole blood in K2EDTA tubes following their own protocols. For TCRbeta analysis, collaborators shipped samples as frozen whole blood, isolated PBMCs, or DNA extracted from either of those sample types. Here is what the overall study found, with its caveats: The amount of clinical and demographic metadata varied by source and participant and was provided uncurated.

With respect to this clone: No antigen is known for it. Base qualities were left out, and no much larger clone turns up one base away.

TCRbeta CDR3 regions were amplified from genomic DNA by means of the immunoSEQ Assay, a bias-controlled multiplex PCR. For the original study's pipeline: The number of nucleated cells in each sample was estimated from the amplification of reference gene primers within the assay. To quantify the absolute abundance of each unique TCRbeta CDR3 rearrangement, sequence reads were collapsed and filtered. For each sample, productive Simpson clonality was calculated by taking the square root of Simpson's diversity index across productive rearrangements. As stored in TCRdb, this immuneACCESS dataset retains in-frame rearrangements with V and J assigned. A fraction of the clones does not appear; measured against another copy, unresolved V genes explain less than half of the discrepancy, and the remainder lacks a known reason. The DNA was the basis for D and trimming; V, J and clone size are from that table. This sample comprises more than 200,000 clones, approximately 90% of them detected only once. The ten largest make up less than 4.5% of the sample.

CDR1 MNHEY and CDR2 SMNVEV were looked up in the germline V gene (reference sequence). V is shortened by 1 base, J by 3 bases, and the region joining them spans 10 bases. The CDR3 numbers 14 residues from cysteine through phenylalanine. The only DNA kept is the CDR3, 42 bases in frame from the first base. The TCR sequence derives from a man aged 50 to 60 with acute or convalescent COVID-19. Sequencing was done on a sample of peripheral blood. The chain uses TRBV27 and TRBJ2-7, with an unclear D gene assignment. CDR3 reads: CASSLWPQHYEQYF. The nucleotide sequence is given as TGTGCCAGCAGTTTATGGCCCCAACACTACGAGCAGTACTTC.